This passage covers 27 T cell receptor beta chains from one sample sequenced in a study of blood T cells in healthy people across ages. The second PCR ran roughly 7 to 12 cycles with a sample-barcoded 5' primer and J-beta primers. Each CDR3 protein gets one entry after TCRdb re-called the 5' RACE reads with MiXCR. The data hold roughly 1,800,000 distinct CDR3 sequences, with roughly 49% observed a single time. The sequenced sample was blood. The receptors shown here come from a woman in her thirties or forties in good health.

V gene TRBV11-2 combines with J gene TRBJ1-2, with D tentatively TRBD1 (5 bases). This CDR3 region has 15 residues. Germline-derived CDR1 and CDR2 are SGHAT and FQNNGV. V was shortened by 5 bases and J by 3 bases, with 16 bases between the two germline ends. The CDR3 spells CASSPDRWDYYGYTF. Written as DNA, the CDR3 is TGTGCCAGCAGCCCAGACAGATGGGACTACTATGGCTACACCTTC.

The CDR3 region has the DNA TGTGCCAGCAGCCCGCCGGGACAGGGTTACTCCTACGAGCAGTACTTC. Residues: CASSPPGQGYSYEQYF. The V and J genes are TRBV7-9 and TRBJ2-7, with 9 bases identical to TRBD1. The V segment lost 5 bases and the J segment 0 bases; nucleotides outside the gene matches: 8. CDR1 and CDR2 (germline): SEHNR, FQNEAQ (reference sequence). CDR3 length equals 16 residues.

The chain is built from TRBV6-6 and TRBJ2-3; TRBD2 agrees at 11 bases. Germline lookup yields CDR1 MNHNY and CDR2 SVGAGI (reference sequence). Trimming at V came to 6 bases and at J to 1 base, leaving 6 bases not matched to a gene. The CDR3 spans 16 residues. CDR3 region: CASRNTLAGGTDTQYF. The CDR3 region has the DNA TGTGCCAGCAGGAACACACTAGCGGGGGGCACAGATACGCAGTATTTT.

This clonotype showed up just once. V is TRBV7-2 and J is TRBJ2-5; the match to TRBD1 covers 9 bases. The germline CDR1 and CDR2 sequences are SGHTA and FQGNSA. V lost 3 bases, J lost 11 bases, and 19 bases stayed unmatched. The CDR3 length is 17 residues. The CDR3 region is CASSFSRTGESGNEQYF. DNA for the CDR3: TGTGCCAGCAGCTTTAGCAGGACAGGGGAAAGCGGGAATGAGCAGTACTTC.

The chain couples TRBV18 to TRBJ1-5, with D possibly TRBD1 on 5 matching bases. Between the trimmed V and J ends, which lost 1 base and 6 bases, there was a span of 7 bases. Germline-derived CDR1 and CDR2 are KGHSH and LQKENI. CDR3 length equals 13 residues. CDR3 in DNA: TGTGCCAGCTCACCACGGGACGCTCAGCCCCAGCATTTT. This translates into CASSPRDAQPQHF.

The rearrangement uses TRBV5-6 and TRBJ2-7; tentative D call: TRBD2 (5 bases). The CDR3 runs to 15 residues. Between the trimmed V and J ends, which lost 4 bases and 4 bases, there was a span of 18 bases. Germline V CDR1 and CDR2: SGHDT, YYEEEE. The CDR3 bases are TGTGCCAGCAGCATGGAAGCTAGCTCACATTACGAGCAGTACTTC. Protein: CASSMEASSHYEQYF.

The V gene is TRBV6-2 or TRBV6-3, the J gene TRBJ2-1; 11 bases match TRBD2. With V trimmed by 5 bases and J by 8 bases, 14 bases remained unmatched. Germline V gene data show CDR1 as MNHEY and CDR2 as SVGEGT. CDR3 size: 17 residues. CDR3 in amino acids: CASSRASGGRVGDEQFF. The CDR3 DNA sequence: TGTGCCAGCAGTCGTGCTAGCGGGGGGCGGGTAGGGGATGAGCAGTTCTTC.

The chain has TRBV20-1 and TRBJ1-2; 10 bases fit TRBD1. CDR3 size: 15 residues. The germline V gene has CDR1 DFQATT and CDR2 SNEGSKA (reference sequence). The V gene end was trimmed by 7 bases and the J gene end by 4 bases; junction bases not matched to a gene: 12. The CDR3 here is CSGSRQGAFGYGYTF. Written as DNA, the CDR3 is TGCAGTGGGAGCCGACAGGGGGCGTTCGGCTATGGCTACACCTTC.

V is TRBV7-3 and J is TRBJ2-7; possibly TRBD1 for D (5 bases). Germline V CDR1 and CDR2: SGHTA, FQGTGA. The CDR3 has 16 residues. Between the trimmed V and J ends, which lost 2 bases and 0 bases, there was a span of 14 bases. The CDR3 coding sequence is TGTGCCAGCAGCTTAGAAGGGGCTACATTCTCCTACGAGCAGTACTTC. Translating it yields CASSLEGATFSYEQYF. The complete variable domain, with remaining parts taken from reference TRBV7-3 and TRBJ2-7, reads GAGVSQTPSNKVTEKGKYVELRCDPISGHTALYWYRQSLGQGPEFLIYFQGTGAADDSGLPNDRFFAVRPEGSVSTLKIQRTERGDSAVYLCASSLEGATFSYEQYFGPGTRLTVT.

The V and J genes are TRBV18 and TRBJ1-2; TRBD1 matches at 9 bases. The germline V gene encodes CDR1 KGHSH and CDR2 LQKENI. CDR3 length: 17 residues. Losses at the gene ends were 7 bases for V and 2 bases for J; bases not matched to a gene: 14. The CDR3 region has the DNA TGTGCCAGCTTGCCCGGGTTACAGGGGGCCGCGAACTATGGCTACACCTTC. Translated, it gives CASLPGLQGAANYGYTF.

The CDR3 here is CASSFVASRTDTQYF. For the CDR3, the DNA is TGCGCCAGCAGCTTCGTCGCGAGTCGCACAGATACGCAGTATTTT. The chain carries TRBV5-1 and TRBJ2-3; D call uncertain. The CDR3 is 15 amino acids. Germline V gene sequence: CDR1 SGHRS, CDR2 YFSETQ. Trimming removed 2 bases at V and 1 base at J, with 11 bases between.

The chain recombines TRBV6-1 with TRBJ1-2; D is ambiguous. The CDR3 covers 14 residues. Germline V CDR1 and CDR2: MNHNS, SASEGT. V was shortened by 3 bases and J by 6 bases, with 14 bases between the two germline ends. The chain's CDR3 is CASSDPGPAHGYTF. In DNA form, the CDR3 reads TGTGCCAGCAGTGACCCCGGGCCCGCGCATGGCTACACCTTC.

Written as DNA, the CDR3 is TGTGCCAGCAGCTTAAACCTGGGGGGCCAAGAGACCCAGTTCTTC. Translated: CASSLNLGGQETQFF. The chain joins TRBV7-2 to TRBJ2-5, with D perhaps TRBD1 or TRBD2 (6 bases each). Judging by the DNA end, TRBJ2-1 fits better; the J call may be wrong. The CDR3 consists of 15 residues. The germline gives CDR1 SGHTA, CDR2 FQGNSA.

The rearrangement links TRBV12-3 or TRBV12-4 to TRBJ2-7; 8 bases map to TRBD2. CDR3 length equals 15 residues. The junction had 4 bases not matched to a gene; V was cut back by 3 bases and J by 0 bases. Here the CDR3 reads CASSFERGSSYEQYF. The CDR3 nucleotides read TGTGCCAGCAGTTTCGAGCGGGGGTCCTCCTACGAGCAGTACTTC.

The V call is TRBV15, the J call TRBJ2-5; tentatively, D is TRBD1 (6 bases). V was trimmed by 4 bases and J by 2 bases, leaving 11 bases between them. Germline assignment: CDR1 LNHNV and CDR2 YYDKDF (reference sequence). The CDR3 consists of 14 residues. The CDR3 coding sequence is TGTGCCACCAGCACCGGGACACAACAAGAGACCCAGTACTTC. Its translation is CATSTGTQQETQYF.

This chain links TRBV11-1 with TRBJ2-3; TRBD2 aligns across 8 bases. Germline CDR1 SGHAT, CDR2 FQDESV (reference sequence). V gave up 10 bases and J gave up 3 bases; unmatched junction bases: 12. This CDR3 region has 15 residues. This CDR3 reads CAIRKRGRRTDTQYF. Here the CDR3 DNA reads TGTGCCATTCGAAAGCGGGGGCGGAGGACAGATACGCAGTATTTT.

The sample holds a few counts of this clonotype. The chain carries TRBV4-2 and TRBJ2-7; 8 bases line up with TRBD2. This CDR3 is 17 amino acids long. Looked up from germline, CDR1 is LGHNA and CDR2 is YNFKEQ. The V and J ends lost 1 base and 0 bases, in that order; junction bases with no gene match: 8. CDR3 coding DNA: TGTGCCAGCAGCCAAGGCCCGGCTAGCGGGCCCTCCTACGAGCAGTACTTC. This gives the protein CASSQGPASGPSYEQYF.

This chain connects TRBV4-2 to TRBJ1-2, with 9 bases that match TRBD1. Unmatched junction bases numbered 8, after V lost 5 bases and J lost 4 bases. CDR1 is LGHNA and CDR2 is YNFKEQ in the germline V gene. This CDR3 spans 15 amino acids. The CDR3 DNA reads as TGTGCCAGCAGCACCCGGGACAGGGATTTCTATGGCTACACCTTC. The encoded protein is CASSTRDRDFYGYTF.

The V and J genes are TRBV6-5 and TRBJ1-2; weak D call: TRBD1 (5 bases). The germline V and J ends were trimmed by 0 bases and 4 bases, with 15 bases remaining between them. The CDR3 has 16 amino acids. Germline CDR1 MNHEY, CDR2 SVGAGI. The CDR3 nucleotides read TGTGCCAGCAGTTACTCCTTCCGACAGACAACCTATGGCTACACCTTC. It specifies CASSYSFRQTTYGYTF.

A note on this clonotype: An end of the junction differs from the germline gene, which may be a read error. V usage is TRBV7-8 and J usage is TRBJ1-1; D not resolved. CDR1 is SGHVS and CDR2 is FQNEAQ in the germline V gene. This CDR3 region has 14 residues. The CDR3 sequence is CASSVANPNTEAFF. Here the CDR3 DNA reads TGTGCCAGCAGCGTAGCTAACCCGAACACTGAAGCTTTCTTT.

V usage is TRBV7-8 and J usage is TRBJ2-5; D unresolved. The CDR3 consists of 18 residues. The germline CDR1 and CDR2 sequences are SGHVS and FQNEAQ. Trimming stripped 2 bases from V and 5 bases from J, with 24 bases between. The CDR3 here is CASSLNLNPKNAQETQYF. As DNA, the CDR3 is TGTGCCAGCAGCTTAAACCTAAACCCAAAAAACGCCCAGGAGACCCAGTACTTC.

This clonotype was detected a few times. The CDR3 bases are TGTGCCAGCAGCTTAGCTCCGACTAGCGGGGGCTACAATGAGCAGTTCTTC. It yields the protein CASSLAPTSGGYNEQFF. The rearrangement joins TRBV7-6 to TRBJ2-1; 12 bases map to TRBD2. V gave up 0 bases and J gave up 3 bases; unmatched junction bases: 3. Germline assignment: CDR1 SGHVS and CDR2 FNYEAQ. The length of the CDR3 is 17 residues.

J is TRBJ2-1 and V is TRBV6-6; D not certain. The germline gives CDR1 MNHNY, CDR2 SVGAGI (reference sequence). This CDR3 has 16 amino acids. V shed 4 bases and J shed 0 bases, with 13 bases lying between them. The DNA for the CDR3 is TGTGCCAGCAGTTCCGACCATCTTAGCTCCTACAATGAGCAGTTCTTC. This encodes CASSSDHLSSYNEQFF.

Written as DNA, the CDR3 is TGTGCCAGCAGTTCGCCAGCGGCGGACTCCTACAATGAGCAGTACTTC. As protein: CASSSPAADSYNEQYF. This chain joins TRBV6-2 or TRBV6-3 and TRBJ2-1, with D perhaps matching TRBD2 (5 bases). The DNA end is a closer match to TRBJ2-7, so the J assignment may be wrong. This CDR3 comprises 16 residues. CDR1 MNHEY and CDR2 SVGEGT come from the germline V gene.

This clonotype was observed a few times. The chain recombines TRBV11-2 with TRBJ2-7; TRBD1 or TRBD2 may be the D gene (5 bases each). This CDR3 has 17 residues. V lost 2 bases, J lost 2 bases, and 19 bases lay in between. Germline V gene sequence: CDR1 SGHAT, CDR2 FQNNGV. CDR3 in DNA: TGTGCCAGCAGCTTAATCTCACGAGGGGTCGTCGCCTACGAGCAGTACTTC. It encodes CASSLISRGVVAYEQYF.

This chain joins TRBV5-1 and TRBJ2-4; 7 bases match TRBD1. Germline V lookup: CDR1 SGHRS, CDR2 YFSETQ. The trim removed 3 bases at V and 14 bases at J, leaving 17 bases unmatched. The CDR3 length is 15 residues. The CDR3 spells CASSSPGTAQGEKYF. CDR3 DNA sequence: TGCGCCAGCAGCTCTCCCGGGACAGCCCAAGGCGAGAAGTACTTC.

This chain uses TRBV7-2 with TRBJ2-1; tentative D call: TRBD2 (6 bases). Germline CDR1 reads SGHTA; CDR2 reads FQGNSA. The germline V and J ends were trimmed by 6 bases and 6 bases, with 12 bases remaining between them. The CDR3 consists of 13 residues. CDR3 DNA: TGTGCCAGCAGTGTCGGGACTGCCAATGAGCAGTTCTTC. It is translated as CASSVGTANEQFF.